A selection of T cell receptor beta chains follows, all from one sample in a study of shared clonotypes between healthy human individuals. Repertoires were generated with immunoSEQ multiplex PCR, while TCRdb's copy carries only in-frame clones and drops some. The sample gives 2 million to 2.5 million clones, less than 95% of which show up once; roughly 1.1% is in the top ten. The specimen sequenced was naive CD8+ T cells sorted from blood. The receptors were gathered from a man between 18 and 29 years old in good health. Each CDR3 is given with its conserved first and last residue. A D gene is named only where the DNA matches it firmly. Expanded clones get a size class; other rows say once, few or many, or leave the size out.

.,TRBJ2-1,TRBV9,.,TGTGCCAGCGCCGGGGGTAGCTCCTACAATGAGCAGTTCTTC,CASAGGSSYNEQFF
.,TRBJ2-7,TRBV27,once,TGTGCCAGCAGTTTATCTAGGGGAGGCGAGCAGTACTTC,CASSLSRGGEQYF
.,TRBJ2-7,TRBV29-1,.,TGCAGCGTTGATGGGGGTACGGCCTACGAGCAGTACTTC,CSVDGGTAYEQYF
TRBD1,TRBJ2-7,TRBV4-1,.,TGCGCCAGCAGCCAGCAGGACAGGGTCACCTACGAGCAGTACTTC,CASSQQDRVTYEQYF
.,TRBJ2-1,TRBV7-3,.,TGTGCCAGCAGTTCCGTTCTAGACAATGAGCAGTTCTTC,CASSSVLDNEQFF
TRBD2,TRBJ2-7,TRBV11-2,.,TGTGCCAGCAGCTTAGACCCGCCTAGCGGGGGGGCTTACGAGCAGTACTTC,CASSLDPPSGGAYEQYF
.,TRBJ2-4,TRBV4-3,.,TGCGCCAGCAGCCAAGATTGGGAGGAGGACATTCAGTACTTC,CASSQDWEEDIQYF
.,TRBJ1-3,TRBV14,.,TGTGCCAGCAGCTATACCGGGACGGCTGGAAACACCATATATTTT,CASSYTGTAGNTIYF
.,TRBJ2-3,TRBV7-6,.,TGTGCCAGCAGCCCGACCGGGAGTAGGTCAGATACGCAGTATTTT,CASSPTGSRSDTQYF
.,TRBJ2-5,TRBV11-2,.,TGTGCCAGCAGTTTTCAAGAGACCCAGTACTTC,CASSFQETQYF
.,TRBJ2-3,TRBV19,.,TGTGCCAGTAGTCCCCAGCGGAGTAGCACAGATACGCAGTATTTT,CASSPQRSSTDTQYF
TRBD2,TRBJ2-7,TRBV28,.,TGTGCCAGTACCGGTGGCGGGAGTCTCTACGAGCAGTACTTC,CASTGGGSLYEQYF
TRBD1,TRBJ1-2,TRBV7-2,.,TGTGCCAGCAGCCCAGCCGGACAGGGCAGCTATGGCTACACCTTC,CASSPAGQGSYGYTF
.,TRBJ1-1,TRBV4-1,.,TGCGCCAGCAGCCAAGATCAGAGTAGATCGCAGGAAGCTTTCTTT,CASSQDQSRSQEAFF
.,TRBJ1-6,TRBV5-1,few,TGCGCCAGCAGCTCCTCTTGGGACTATAATTCACCCCTCCACTTT,CASSSSWDYNSPLHF
TRBD2,TRBJ2-1,TRBV4-1,once,TGCGCCAGCAGCCAAACAAGACTAGCAGTAGACAATGAGCAGTTCTTC,CASSQTRLAVDNEQFF
TRBD1,TRBJ2-7,TRBV28,.,TGTGCCAGCAGTTTAATGGGACAGGGGGCTCGCGAGCAGTACTTC,CASSLMGQGAREQYF
TRBD1,TRBJ2-1,TRBV6-5,.,TGTGCCAGCAGTTACTCAGGGACAGGGCCCTACAATGAGCAGTTCTTC,CASSYSGTGPYNEQFF
.,TRBJ2-7,TRBV4-1,.,TGCGCCAGCAGCCTAAGGGTCAAAGACTACGAGCAGTACTTC,CASSLRVKDYEQYF
TRBD1,TRBJ1-4,TRBV19,.,TGTGCCAGTAAAAGCGACAGGGAGGGATCAACTAATGAAAAACTGTTTTTT,CASKSDREGSTNEKLFF
.,TRBJ1-1,TRBV7-9,.,TGTGCCAGCAGCCCGGACCGTCCGGAAGCTTTCTTT,CASSPDRPEAFF
.,TRBJ2-5,TRBV10-3,.,TGTGCCATCAGTGAGTCGGGAACAGTCCGAGAGACCCAGTACTTC,CAISESGTVRETQYF
.,TRBJ2-5,TRBV6-5,.,TGTGCCAGCAGTTACTCAGGAGGGGGCGGGGAGACCCAGTACTTC,CASSYSGGGGETQYF
.,TRBJ1-2,TRBV9,.,TGTGCCAGCAGCTCCTCAGAATCCTATGGCTACACCTTC,CASSSSESYGYTF
.,TRBJ2-4,TRBV5-4,.,TGTGCCAGCAGCTCGGATCGGACAGACATAAACATTCAGTACTTC,CASSSDRTDINIQYF
TRBD1,TRBJ1-5,TRBV27,.,TGTGCCAGCGGGACAGGGGGTCAGCCCCAGCATTTT,CASGTGGQPQHF
.,TRBJ2-2,TRBV6-6,.,TGTGCCAGCAGTTACTCCGAGACAGCGAACACCGGGGAGCTGTTTTTT,CASSYSETANTGELFF
.,TRBJ2-7,TRBV5-1,.,TGCGCCAGCAGCTTGGATGGGGGTACATCCTCCTACGAGCAGTACTTC,CASSLDGGTSSYEQYF
.,TRBJ2-3,TRBV2,.,TGTGCCAGCAGGGACGTTAACACAGATACGCAGTATTTT,CASRDVNTDTQYF
.,TRBJ2-1,TRBV19,.,TGTGCCAGTAGTATTGGGGAGACTTACAATGAGCAGTTCTTC,CASSIGETYNEQFF
TRBD1,TRBJ2-5,TRBV2,.,TGTGCCAGGACCGGACAGGGACGGACCCAGTACTTC,CARTGQGRTQYF
.,TRBJ2-7,TRBV7-6,.,TGTGCCAGCAGCAACCCGGACGGCAGATTTTCCTCCTACGAGCAGTACTTC,CASSNPDGRFSSYEQYF
TRBD1,TRBJ2-3,TRBV5-1,.,TGCGCCAGCAGCTGGACAGGGACAGATACGCAGTATTTT,CASSWTGTDTQYF
.,TRBJ2-7,TRBV25-1,.,TGTGCCAGCAGTATGGGGGCTACCTACGAGCAGTACTTC,CASSMGATYEQYF
.,TRBJ2-6,TRBV18,.,TGTGCCAGCTCACCGGAACCTGCAGGGACCGGGGCCAACGTCCTGACTTTC,CASSPEPAGTGANVLTF
TRBD1,TRBJ2-2,TRBV15,once,TGTGCCACCAGCGGACCTAGACAGGGGAACACCGGGGAGCTGTTTTTT,CATSGPRQGNTGELFF
.,TRBJ2-7,TRBV29-1,.,TGCAGCGTTGAAGAGGTCCAGCAGGGGAGCTCCTACGAGCAGTACTTC,CSVEEVQQGSSYEQYF
TRBD1,TRBJ1-4,TRBV15,.,TGTGCCACCAGCAGAGGGACAGGGGCTGATGAAAAACTGTTTTTT,CATSRGTGADEKLFF
.,TRBJ2-5,TRBV5-6,.,TGTGCCAGCAGCTTGATTTCGTCAGGCAACCAAGAGACCCAGTACTTC,CASSLISSGNQETQYF
.,TRBJ2-3,TRBV11-2,.,TGTGCCAGCAGGAGACTGGGCACAGATACGCAGTATTTT,CASRRLGTDTQYF